The 8 T cell receptor beta chains below all came from one sample that was sequenced in a study of blood T cell repertoires in COVID-19. Profiling relied on immunoSEQ multiplex PCR, and the TCRdb table lists in-frame clones only, not all of them. The sample carries about 130,000 clones, 65% to 90% recorded once. Sequencing was carried out using peripheral blood. Receptors originate from an elderly woman with acute or convalescent COVID-19.

The rearrangement joins TRBV5-6 to TRBJ1-5; 9 nucleotides line up with TRBD1. The CDR3 has 16 residues. CDR1 SGHDT and CDR2 YYEEEE come from the germline V gene. The V and J ends lost 3 bases and 6 bases, in that order; junction bases with no gene match: 10. The CDR3, as DNA: TGTGCCAGCAGCTCTCATTCCGGGACAGGGATTCAGCCCCAGCATTTT. Its translation is CASSSHSGTGIQPQHF.

This clone was observed a handful of times. The chain joins TRBV13 to TRBJ1-1, with a possible D match to TRBD1 (6 bases). Looked up from germline, CDR1 is PRHDT and CDR2 is FYEKMQ (reference sequence). V dropped 4 bases and J dropped 0 bases, with 12 bases sitting between them. This CDR3 contains 15 residues. CDR3 in amino acids: CASSSPDRMNTEAFF. CDR3 sequence (DNA): TGTGCCAGCAGCTCTCCCGACAGGATGAACACTGAAGCTTTCTTT.

V and J are TRBV3-1 (or the pseudogene TRBV3-2) and TRBJ1-1; D ambiguous. V gave up 1 base and J gave up 3 bases, with 3 bases separating them. The CDR3 runs to 12 residues. CDR1 is LGHDT and CDR2 is YNNKEL in the germline V gene (reference sequence). The CDR3 DNA reads TGTGCCAGCAGCCAAGCGGACACTGAAGCTTTCTTT. This codes for CASSQADTEAFF.

The V and J genes are TRBV19 and TRBJ1-1; possible D gene TRBD1, 5 bases. Germline values: CDR1 LNHDA, CDR2 SQIVND (reference sequence). V was trimmed by 0 bases and J by 3 bases, leaving 11 bases between them. The CDR3 is made up of 15 amino acids. CDR3 sequence (DNA): TGTGCCAGTAGTATAGATCTCAGGGAGGACACTGAAGCTTTCTTT. It is translated as CASSIDLREDTEAFF.

The chain has TRBV11-2 and TRBJ1-1; 9 nucleotides align to TRBD1. Germline V lookup: CDR1 SGHAT, CDR2 FQNNGV. CDR3 length: 14 amino acids. Unmatched junction bases numbered 5, after V lost 3 bases and J lost 6 bases. DNA of the CDR3: TGTGCCAGCAGCTTTACAGGGGGCAGGGCTGAAGCTTTCTTT. This translates into CASSFTGGRAEAFF.

The chain links TRBV6-5 to TRBJ1-2, with 7 positions matching TRBD1. The CDR3 covers 14 residues. The V gene's germline CDR1 is MNHEY and CDR2 SVGAGI. V lost 5 bases and J lost 5; bases outside the gene matches: 8. CDR3 in amino acids: CASSTQTGRYGYTF. CDR3 bases: TGTGCCAGCAGTACCCAGACAGGGAGGTATGGCTACACCTTC.

The rearrangement uses TRBV5-1 and TRBJ2-3, with D perhaps matching TRBD1 (5 bases). Per germline, CDR1 SGHRS and CDR2 YFSETQ. Trimming took off 2 bases at V and 0 bases at J, with 13 bases between the two ends. CDR3 size: 16 residues. The CDR3 loop reads CASSFPRQYSTDTQYF. The CDR3 DNA is TGCGCCAGCAGCTTCCCTCGACAGTATAGCACAGATACGCAGTATTTT.

This clone was seen a single time. The chain couples TRBV18 to TRBJ2-2, with TRBD2 matching over 9 bases. This CDR3 has 17 residues. Germline-derived CDR1 and CDR2 are KGHSH and LQKENI. V lost 3 bases and J lost 2; bases outside the gene matches: 7. DNA for the CDR3: TGTGCCAGCTCACCTACGATAGCGGGGGACAACACCGGGGAGCTGTTTTTT. Its translation is CASSPTIAGDNTGELFF.